This T cell receptor beta chain was captured by sequencing in a study of blood T cells in healthy people across ages. Study outcomes and limitations: Unsorted PBMCs blocked a conclusive comparison of naive and antigen-experienced cells.

Combining a sample-barcoded 5' primer with a J-beta primer mix, a second PCR ran for roughly 7 to 12 cycles. Carrying 12 random nucleotides, a template-switch adaptor labeled each individual cDNA molecule. One entry per CDR3 protein results from TCRdb running MiXCR on the 5' RACE reads. The sample includes under 2 million distinct CDR3 sequences, 34% of them seen just once. A note on this clonotype: Antigen specificity is unknown.

In germline, CDR1 is SGHVS, CDR2 FNYEAQ. The CDR3 extends over 18 amino acids. The V gene end was trimmed by 5 bases and the J gene end by 2 bases; junction bases not matched to a gene: 17. This TCR was sampled from a woman aged 25 to 39 in good health. This chain links TRBV7-6 with TRBJ1-2; TRBD1 matches 7 bases. Sample: blood. This CDR3 reads CASSGIRQGPFLNYGYTF. CDR3 nucleotide sequence: TGTGCCAGCAGCGGGATTCGACAGGGACCTTTTCTCAACTATGGCTACACCTTC.